These 17 T cell receptor beta chains came from one sample sequenced in a study of T-cell reconstitution after alpha-beta-depleted transplantation in children. For TCRbeta, the library was prepared with unique molecular identifiers. TCRdb passed the PCR reads through MiXCR, listing each CDR3 protein once. The sample lists approximately 300,000 distinct CDR3 sequences, around 9.1% occurring once. The sequences come from PBMCs, collected before TCRalphabeta/CD19-depleted stem cell transplant. The receptor set was obtained from a boy in the first two years of life with acute myeloid leukemia, due to receive a stem cell transplant.

The table lists this clonotype with many counts. V and J are TRBV4-3 and TRBJ1-2, with a possible D match to TRBD1 (6 bases). This CDR3 spans 15 amino acids. V was shortened by 0 bases and J by 8 bases, with 16 bases between the two germline ends. Looked up from germline, CDR1 is LGHNA and CDR2 is YSLEER. The CDR3 region has the DNA TGCGCCAGCAGCCAAGAGTCGGAGGACAGCCGAGGCTACACCTTC. This encodes CASSQESEDSRGYTF.

This clonotype appeared many times. This chain uses TRBV7-8 with TRBJ2-7, with D possibly called TRBD1 or TRBD2 (5 bases each). Germline V gene lookup returns CDR1 SGHVS and CDR2 FQNEAQ. The CDR3 runs 16 residues. Trimming pared 2 bases from V and 0 bases from J, leaving 14 bases between. The CDR3 DNA follows: TGTGCCAGCAGCTTAATTCTTGGGGACCGCTCCTACGAGCAGTACTTC. This sequence encodes CASSLILGDRSYEQYF.

For this clonotype: This may be a read error: a much more frequent sequence differs by one nucleotide. V usage is TRBV10-3 and J usage is TRBJ2-1; 10 positions match TRBD1. The V gene end was trimmed by 3 bases and the J gene end by 4 bases; junction bases not matched to a gene: 3. This CDR3 is built from 15 residues. Germline V gene lookup returns CDR1 ENHRY and CDR2 SYGVKD. DNA for the CDR3: TGTGCCATCAGTGAAGGGGACAGGGGTTACAATGAGCAGTTCTTC. This encodes CAISEGDRGYNEQFF.

The sample holds many counts of this clonotype. The chain employs TRBV29-1 and TRBJ2-3; D remains unclear. Germline loops: CDR1 SQVTM, CDR2 ANQGSEA. The CDR3 loop spans 12 amino acids. The V gene lost 4 bases and the J gene lost 2 bases, with 7 bases spanning the gap. CDR3 DNA sequence: TGCAGCGTTGTAATGTACACAGATACGCAGTATTTT. Its translation is CSVVMYTDTQYF.

In this sample, this clonotype turned up many times. The CDR3 region has the DNA TGTGCCAGTAGTATAGATTGGGGGAGCAATCAGCCCCAGCATTTT. Amino acids: CASSIDWGSNQPQHF. The rearrangement links TRBV19 to TRBJ1-5, with D possibly being TRBD1 (5 bases). V lost 0 bases to trimming and J lost 1 base, with 7 bases between them. Germline values: CDR1 LNHDA, CDR2 SQIVND (reference sequence). There are 15 residues in the CDR3.

This clonotype has just a few counts. The chain couples TRBV4-3 to TRBJ1-6; no reliable D call. This CDR3 is built from 17 residues. Germline values: CDR1 LGHNA, CDR2 YSLEER. Trimming removed 0 bases from V and 5 bases from J, with 14 bases in between. The CDR3 sequence is CASSQDRQEPDNSPLHF. The DNA of the CDR3 is TGCGCCAGCAGCCAAGACAGGCAGGAACCCGATAATTCACCCCTCCACTTT.

V gene TRBV19 combines with J gene TRBJ1-5; TRBD1 agrees at 7 bases. This CDR3 contains 15 residues. V lost 6 bases to trimming and J lost 3 bases; unmatched junction nucleotides: 8. Germline CDR1 reads LNHDA; CDR2 reads SQIVND (reference sequence). CDR3 sequence (DNA): TGTGCCAGTAGCGAGGACAGGAGTTACAATCAGCCCCAGCATTTT. Translation gives CASSEDRSYNQPQHF.

This clonotype was picked up many times. The V and J genes are TRBV4-2 and TRBJ2-7; D possibly corresponds to TRBD1 (6 bases). The V end lost 4 bases, the J end lost 2 bases, and 15 bases lay between the germline ends. Germline V CDR1 and CDR2: LGHNA, YNFKEQ. This CDR3 is 15 amino acids long. The CDR3 DNA is TGTGCCAGCAGCCCGGACCCCGGGACAACCTACGAGCAGTACTTC. Translated, it gives CASSPDPGTTYEQYF.

This clonotype was counted many times. The rearrangement links TRBV3-1 to TRBJ2-5; D is uncertain. Germline values: CDR1 LGHDT, CDR2 YNNKEL (reference sequence). Trimming removed 2 bases from V and 5 bases from J, with 15 bases in between. The CDR3 is made up of 15 amino acids. The CDR3 region is CASSQTAAAWETQYF. The CDR3 DNA follows: TGTGCCAGCAGCCAAACGGCAGCTGCATGGGAGACCCAGTACTTC.

In its sample, this clonotype was seen many times. The DNA for the CDR3 is TGTGCCAGCAGCTTAGCGCGAGGGTCCTCCTACGAGCAGTACTTC. As protein: CASSLARGSSYEQYF. The V and J genes are TRBV7-9 and TRBJ2-7, with TRBD2 as a possible D gene (5 bases). Per germline, CDR1 SEHNR and CDR2 FQNEAQ (reference sequence). The CDR3 is made up of 15 amino acids. The V and J ends lost 0 bases and 0 bases respectively, with 9 bases between them.

This clonotype was seen repeatedly, ten times or more. The rearrangement uses TRBV11-2 and TRBJ2-1; TRBD2 matches 7 bases. Germline assignment: CDR1 SGHAT and CDR2 FQNNGV. The ends lost 3 bases at V and 0 bases at J; junction bases unmatched: 11. The CDR3 covers 18 residues. CDR3 DNA sequence: TGTGCCAGCAGCTTTCCTAGCGGCCTTTCTAGCTCCTACAATGAGCAGTTCTTC. It encodes CASSFPSGLSSSYNEQFF.

This clonotype occurred many times. The chain employs TRBV7-3 and TRBJ2-3; D perhaps matches TRBD2 (6 bases). V lost 5 bases to trimming and J lost 6 bases, with 15 bases between them. The CDR3 extends over 14 amino acids. CDR1 is SGHTA and CDR2 is FQGTGA in the germline V gene. The CDR3 bases are TGTGCCAGCAGCCCAAGACTAGATCGGGATACGCAGTATTTT. The encoded protein is CASSPRLDRDTQYF.

The chain has TRBV12-3 or TRBV12-4 and TRBJ1-6, with a tentative D call TRBD1 (5 bases). CDR3 size: 15 residues. V lost 4 bases and J lost 7, with 14 bases in between. The CDR3 region has the DNA TGTGCCAGCAGTTCCCGGGACGGCGAAAATTCACCCCTCCACTTT. Its translation is CASSSRDGENSPLHF.

This clonotype has at least ten counts. The chain recombines TRBV6-5 with TRBJ2-7, with D perhaps TRBD1 (7 bases). V lost 2 bases, J lost 1 base, and 12 bases lay in between. The CDR3 has 15 residues. Germline V lookup: CDR1 MNHEY, CDR2 SVGAGI. The chain's CDR3 is CASSYGQGGSYEQYF. The CDR3 bases are TGTGCCAGCAGTTACGGTCAGGGGGGTTCCTACGAGCAGTACTTC.

There are many counts of this clonotype. This chain connects TRBV15 to TRBJ2-7; D perhaps matches TRBD2 (6 bases). The V end lost 6 bases, the J end lost 4 bases, and 13 bases lay between the germline ends. This CDR3 spans 13 amino acids. CDR1 is LNHNV, CDR2 YYDKDF, per germline (reference sequence). CDR3 bases: TGTGCCACCAGGGGGTACGGGGGATACGAGCAGTACTTC. This gives the protein CATRGYGGYEQYF.

This clonotype was seen ten or more times. The rearrangement uses TRBV4-3 and TRBJ2-2; maybe TRBD2 (6 bases). CDR3 length: 17 amino acids. The germline V and J ends were trimmed by 0 bases and 4 bases, with 15 bases remaining between them. Per the germline V gene, CDR1 is LGHNA and CDR2 is YSLEER. In DNA, the CDR3 is TGCGCCAGCAGCCAAGACGAAACGGGAGTCGGCACCGGGGAGCTGTTTTTT. This gives the protein CASSQDETGVGTGELFF.

This clonotype was found many times. The chain combines TRBV7-9 with TRBJ1-2, with 9 nucleotides matching TRBD1. CDR3 size: 13 residues. V was pared by 5 bases and J by 4 bases, with 2 bases of the junction left unmatched. CDR1 is SEHNR, CDR2 FQNEAQ, per germline (reference sequence). DNA of the CDR3: TGTGCCAGCAGCCTGGGACAGGGCTATGGCTACACCTTC. This sequence encodes CASSLGQGYGYTF.